One and the same sample provided the 3 T cell receptor beta chains below, sequenced in a study of early T cells in non-severe SARS-CoV-2 infection. In TCRdb, the 5' RACE reads were re-called with MiXCR into one record per CDR3 protein. The sample includes under 60,000 distinct CDR3 sequences, roughly 10% of them seen just once. The sequences come from whole blood, collected at baseline. Receptors originate from an adult who was a healthcare worker with PCR-confirmed SARS-CoV-2 infection or an uninfected control (not recorded which).

This clonotype has just a few counts. This sequence joins TRBV28 and TRBJ2-1; 10 bases line up with TRBD1. From germline, CDR1 is MDHEN and CDR2 SYDVKM. The CDR3 contains 15 residues. Trimming at V came to 3 bases and at J to 4 bases, leaving 3 bases not matched to a gene. This CDR3 reads CASSFGQGGYNEQFF. The CDR3 nucleotides read TGTGCCAGCAGTTTCGGACAGGGGGGTTACAATGAGCAGTTCTTC.

A few counts support this clonotype. This rearrangement joins TRBV14 to TRBJ2-2; D might be TRBD2 (7 bases). Trimming pared 4 bases from V and 7 bases from J, leaving 19 bases between. This CDR3 region has 16 residues. Germline assignment: CDR1 SGHDN and CDR2 FVKESK. CDR3 sequence reads: CASSPSRGGGGGELFF. The CDR3 nucleotides are TGTGCCAGCAGCCCCTCTAGGGGGGGAGGAGGCGGGGAGCTGTTTTTT.

This clonotype was observed at least ten times. The gene calls are TRBV6-2 or TRBV6-3 and TRBJ1-1, with D maybe TRBD1 (5 bases). Germline V CDR1 and CDR2: MNHEY, SVGEGT. V shed 10 bases and J shed 4 bases, with 13 bases lying between them. This CDR3 has 12 amino acids. The CDR3 sequence is CATAYGGTEAFF. The CDR3 DNA sequence: TGTGCCACCGCGTACGGGGGCACTGAAGCTTTCTTT.